This TCR beta chain was identified in a study of OX40 agonist ivuxolimab in advanced cancers. Study-level results: Circulating CD4+ and CD8+ T cells showed clonal expansion by week 6 at 0.1 to 3.0 mg/kg. Expanded clones were, on average, more numerous in CD8+ T cells than in CD4+.

People who had autoimmune disease history or systemic immunosuppression were excluded. V shed 6 bases, J shed 0 bases, and the junction held 0 bases outside the gene matches. The V gene's germline CDR1 is SQVTM and CDR2 ANQGSEA. This CDR3 is 12 amino acids long. This clone is a singleton in its sample. What it recognizes is unknown. This table comes from immunoSEQ multiplex PCR, and its TCRdb copy is limited to in-frame clones, with some not included. This table holds 45,000 to 60,000 clones, approximately 80% found once. V gene TRBV29-1 combines with J gene TRBJ2-7; TRBD2 matches at 9 bases. The clonotype comes from an adult with an advanced solid tumor such as melanoma, head and neck, liver or kidney cancer. The starting material was CD4+ or CD8+ T cells sorted from blood, obtained in a trial of the OX40 agonist ivuxolimab. The CDR3 nucleotides are TGCAGCGTGGGACTAGCCTCCTACGAGCAGTACTTC. Amino acids: CSVGLASYEQYF.